The rows below give T cell receptor beta chains drawn from one sample of a study of blood T cells in healthy people across ages. In TCRdb, the 5' RACE reads were re-called with MiXCR into one record per CDR3 protein. The sample yields fewer than 1,000,000 distinct CDR3 sequences, 35% to 50% seen once. Material: blood. These receptors all stem from a man older than 75 in good health. CDR3s include the opening cysteine and the closing phenylalanine or tryptophan. The order of the fields is CDR3 protein, CDR3 DNA, V gene, J gene, D gene, clone size. A D gene is named only where the DNA matches it firmly. The size entry is marked missing in some rows and otherwise reads once, few, many or a size class.

CDR3aa: CSASWDIYEQYF; CDR3nt: TGCAGCGCCAGCTGGGACATCTACGAGCAGTACTTC; v_gene: TRBV29-1; j_gene: TRBJ2-7; d_gene: NA; abundance: few
CDR3aa: CASSPLGQGITGELFF; CDR3nt: TGTGCCAGCAGCCCACTCGGGCAGGGTATCACCGGGGAGCTGTTTTTT; v_gene: TRBV12-3/TRBV12-4; j_gene: TRBJ2-2; d_gene: NA; abundance: NA
CDR3aa: CASSFRASGNNEQFF; CDR3nt: TGTGCCAGCAGTTTTCGGGCTAGCGGAAACAATGAGCAGTTCTTC; v_gene: TRBV12-3/TRBV12-4; j_gene: TRBJ2-1; d_gene: TRBD2; abundance: NA
CDR3aa: CASSFPSRGKSSYNEQFF; CDR3nt: TGTGCCAGCAGCTTTCCTTCTAGGGGGAAGAGCTCCTACAATGAGCAGTTCTTC; v_gene: TRBV7-2; j_gene: TRBJ2-1; d_gene: NA; abundance: few
CDR3aa: CASSQDVGSEKLFF; CDR3nt: TGCGCCAGCAGCCAAGATGTGGGGAGCGAAAAACTGTTTTTT; v_gene: TRBV4-3; j_gene: TRBJ1-4; d_gene: NA; abundance: NA
CDR3aa: CARGTGENEQYF; CDR3nt: TGTGCCAGAGGGACAGGGGAGAACGAGCAGTACTTC; v_gene: TRBV25-1; j_gene: TRBJ2-7; d_gene: TRBD1; abundance: few
CDR3aa: CASSLVDRTFSKETQYF; CDR3nt: TGTGCCAGCAGCTTGGTGGACAGGACCTTTTCAAAGGAGACCCAGTACTTC; v_gene: TRBV5-6; j_gene: TRBJ2-5; d_gene: TRBD1; abundance: NA
CDR3aa: CASRTSSGANVLTF; CDR3nt: TGTGCCAGCAGGACGAGCTCTGGGGCCAACGTCCTGACTTTC; v_gene: TRBV28; j_gene: TRBJ2-6; d_gene: NA; abundance: NA
CDR3aa: CASSQVFRAGESYEQYF; CDR3nt: TGCGCCAGCAGCCAAGTCTTTCGAGCGGGAGAGTCCTACGAGCAGTACTTC; v_gene: TRBV4-1; j_gene: TRBJ2-7; d_gene: TRBD2; abundance: once
CDR3aa: CASSSPFEAEKLFF; CDR3nt: TGCGCCAGCAGCTCTCCCTTTGAGGCTGAAAAACTGTTTTTT; v_gene: TRBV5-1; j_gene: TRBJ1-4; d_gene: NA; abundance: NA
CDR3aa: CAWSVHMEGTEAFF; CDR3nt: TGTGCCTGGAGTGTACACATGGAGGGCACTGAAGCTTTCTTT; v_gene: TRBV30; j_gene: TRBJ1-1; d_gene: NA; abundance: NA
CDR3aa: CSARLETQYF; CDR3nt: TGCAGTGCTCGATTAGAGACCCAGTACTTC; v_gene: TRBV20-1; j_gene: TRBJ2-5; d_gene: NA; abundance: many
CDR3aa: CASRLQQGGTYEQYF; CDR3nt: TGCGCCAGCAGACTGCAACAGGGGGGAACTTACGAGCAGTACTTC; v_gene: TRBV5-1; j_gene: TRBJ2-7; d_gene: TRBD1; abundance: few
CDR3aa: CSVEMGQGNEQFF; CDR3nt: TGCAGCGTCGAAATGGGACAGGGCAATGAGCAGTTCTTC; v_gene: TRBV29-1; j_gene: TRBJ2-1; d_gene: TRBD1; abundance: many
CDR3aa: CASSLLETCEQYF; CDR3nt: TGTGCCAGCAGCTTGCTGGAGACCTGCGAGCAGTACTTC; v_gene: TRBV5-5; j_gene: TRBJ2-7; d_gene: NA; abundance: NA
CDR3aa: CASSQRLDNEKLFF; CDR3nt: TGCGCCAGCAGCCAGAGGCTCGATAATGAAAAACTGTTTTTT; v_gene: TRBV4-3; j_gene: TRBJ1-4; d_gene: NA; abundance: NA
CDR3aa: CSATGLAGGFGEQYF; CDR3nt: TGCAGTGCTACTGGACTAGCGGGAGGATTTGGTGAGCAGTACTTC; v_gene: TRBV20-1; j_gene: TRBJ2-7; d_gene: TRBD2; abundance: NA
CDR3aa: CASSFSASSYNEQFF; CDR3nt: TGTGCCAGCAGCTTCTCGGCTAGCTCCTACAATGAGCAGTTCTTC; v_gene: TRBV7-2; j_gene: TRBJ2-1; d_gene: NA; abundance: few
CDR3aa: CASSEGAVSGANVLTF; CDR3nt: TGTGCCAGCAGTGAAGGGGCCGTCTCTGGGGCCAACGTCCTGACTTTC; v_gene: TRBV2; j_gene: TRBJ2-6; d_gene: NA; abundance: NA
CDR3aa: CSVRTSGRGTEQYF; CDR3nt: TGCAGCGTAAGAACTAGCGGGAGGGGGACTGAGCAGTACTTC; v_gene: TRBV29-1; j_gene: TRBJ2-7; d_gene: TRBD2; abundance: once
CDR3aa: CSATGTGNHETQYF; CDR3nt: TGCAGTGCTACAGGGACAGGGAACCATGAGACCCAGTACTTC; v_gene: TRBV20-1; j_gene: TRBJ2-5; d_gene: TRBD1; abundance: once
CDR3aa: CASSLLAGVGDTQYF; CDR3nt: TGTGCCAGCAGCCTACTAGCGGGAGTGGGAGATACGCAGTATTTT; v_gene: TRBV7-2; j_gene: TRBJ2-3; d_gene: TRBD2; abundance: NA